A selection of T cell receptor beta chains follows, all from one sample in a study of early T cells in non-severe SARS-CoV-2 infection. One entry per CDR3 protein results from TCRdb running MiXCR on the 5' RACE reads. Of over 30,000 distinct CDR3 sequences in the sample, 7.1% were seen once. The source was whole blood, collected at baseline. These receptors all stem from an adult who was a healthcare worker with PCR-confirmed SARS-CoV-2 infection or an uninfected control (not recorded which). Both conserved end residues are part of each CDR3.

V	J	length	CDR3
TRBV6-5	TRBJ1-2	16	CASSRPPGSANYGYTF
TRBV9	TRBJ2-2	16	CASSATSGRTIGELFF
TRBV5-5	TRBJ1-5	15	CASSLDALSNQPQHF
TRBV10-3	TRBJ1-2	15	CAISESSTGGDGYTF
TRBV29-1	TRBJ2-1	14	CSVERGTSYNEQFF
TRBV29-1	TRBJ2-1	14	CSVVSENSYNEQFF
TRBV12-3/TRBV12-4	TRBJ1-5	16	CASSPNTGFGNQPQHF
TRBV6-6	TRBJ2-1	11	CASSYQFLQFF
TRBV24-1	TRBJ2-6	16	CATSAPGSAGANVLTF
TRBV2	TRBJ2-1	15	CASSEGGVARNEQFF
TRBV7-3	TRBJ2-6	17	CASSLGGTGVGANVLTF
TRBV14	TRBJ1-6	17	CASSQDERILPNSPLHF
TRBV27	TRBJ2-2	14	CASSFGYNTGELFF
TRBV18	TRBJ1-3	13	CASSNREANTIYF
TRBV20-1	TRBJ1-2	12	CSARDRDYGYTF
TRBV19	TRBJ2-2	13	CASSRPNTGELFF
TRBV20-1	TRBJ2-1	15	CSAILSGRRGDEQFF
TRBV6-1	TRBJ2-7	18	CASSPRLLTSGSSYEQYF
TRBV6-2/TRBV6-3	TRBJ2-1	16	CASSYPTVSSYNEQFF
TRBV20-1	TRBJ2-1	16	CSARTWTSGSDNEQFF
TRBV28	TRBJ2-3	16	CASSLSDRNGGDTQYF
TRBV6-2/TRBV6-3	TRBJ2-2	16	CASSAGPLRYTGELFF
TRBV20-1	TRBJ1-5	13	CSAALGRYQPQHF
TRBV12-3/TRBV12-4	TRBJ2-1	12	CASSFMDNEQFF
TRBV30	TRBJ1-2	11	CAWSPLAAYTF
TRBV3-1	TRBJ2-7	13	CASSQGLPYEQYF
TRBV29-1	TRBJ1-3	12	CSVEQSGNTIYF
TRBV18	TRBJ1-6	16	CASSVAQDHGYSPLHF
TRBV5-1	TRBJ2-5	15	CASSAGQGQQETQYF
TRBV10-3	TRBJ1-5	14	CAIWEAGSNQPQHF
TRBV28	TRBJ2-7	14	CASSWSRGSYEQYF
TRBV27	TRBJ1-2	14	CASSLGQGTYGYTF
TRBV5-6	TRBJ1-5	14	CASSLYGYNQPQHF
TRBV4-3	TRBJ1-1	14	CASSQGRLNTEAFF
TRBV18	TRBJ1-2	13	CASAMDRNYGYTF
TRBV5-4	TRBJ2-1	17	CASSEGTSGRRLSEQFF
TRBV28	TRBJ1-1	12	CASSQPWGEAFF